This T cell receptor (beta chain) was identified during a study of blood T cells in healthy people across ages. PCR was performed a second time for about 7 to 11 cycles using a sample-barcoded 5' primer and a J-beta primer mix. TCRdb used MiXCR to reprocess the 5' RACE reads, holding one entry per CDR3 protein. The sample has some 1,500,000 distinct CDR3 sequences, about 42% seen once; the top ten hold 4%. Losses at the gene ends were 2 bases for V and 0 bases for J; bases not matched to a gene: 5. CDR1 and CDR2 from the germline V gene are MNHNS and SASEGT. There are 16 residues in the CDR3. This clonotype was seen only a few times.

V usage is TRBV6-1 and J usage is TRBJ1-1; 8 bases are shared with TRBD1. This TCR derives from a woman between 18 and 30 years old in good health. The sequenced sample consisted of blood. The CDR3 DNA follows: TGTGCCAGCAGTGAACCCCGGACAGGGATGAACACTGAAGCTTTCTTT. Protein: CASSEPRTGMNTEAFF.